Shown below are 9 T cell receptor beta chains from a single sample sequenced in a study of shared clonotypes between healthy human individuals. CD45RO-negative CD8 cells positively selected for CCR7 made up the naive population, which excluded terminally differentiated effector memory CD45RA+ cells. This table comes from immunoSEQ multiplex PCR, and its TCRdb copy is limited to in-frame clones, with some not included. The data contain millions of clones, more than 85% of them singletons. Specimen: naive CD8+ T cells from PBMCs. Source of these receptors: a man younger than 35 in good health. Some clones in this sample may be carry-over from other donors' samples.

This clone appeared once. The chain employs TRBV5-4 and TRBJ1-5; D uncertain. The CDR3 is 16 amino acids. Trimming removed 4 bases at V and 1 base at J, with 15 bases between. Looked up from germline, CDR1 is SGHNT and CDR2 is YYREEE (reference sequence). The CDR3 DNA reads as TGTGCCAGCAGCCTAGACCCGGGGTGGAGCAATCAGCCCCAGCATTTT. Residues: CASSLDPGWSNQPQHF.

This CDR3 reads CASSMRGQLINQPQHF. The CDR3 DNA reads TGTGCCAGTAGTATGCGGGGACAGCTTATCAATCAGCCCCAGCATTTT. The gene calls are TRBV19 and TRBJ1-5; TRBD1 matches 7 bases. V was clipped by 3 bases and J by 3 bases; unmatched bases: 8. The CDR3 loop spans 16 amino acids. Germline CDR1 and CDR2: LNHDA and SQIVND (reference sequence).

This clone came up once. CDR3 sequence reads: CASTLTGIWTEAFF. The CDR3 DNA follows: TGTGCCAGCACCCTAACAGGGATCTGGACTGAAGCTTTCTTT. The V and J genes are TRBV6-1 and TRBJ1-1, with D possibly being TRBD1 (6 bases). The CDR3 is made up of 14 amino acids. Germline-derived CDR1 and CDR2 are MNHNS and SASEGT. The germline V and J ends were trimmed by 7 bases and 5 bases, with 17 bases remaining between them.

The chain couples TRBV6-5 to TRBJ2-2; D not resolved. Trimming removed 7 bases at V and 1 base at J, with 7 bases between. The germline CDR1 and CDR2 sequences are MNHEY and SVGAGI. There are 13 residues in the CDR3. The CDR3 spells CASNTGNTGELFF. CDR3 DNA: TGTGCCAGCAATACGGGGAACACCGGGGAGCTGTTTTTT.

V gene TRBV4-2 combines with J gene TRBJ2-7; D not resolved. The CDR3 consists of 14 residues. CDR1 is LGHNA and CDR2 is YNFKEQ in the germline V gene. Between the trimmed V and J ends, which lost 0 bases and 4 bases, there was a span of 10 bases. The CDR3 protein is CASSQDRAEYEQYF. The CDR3 region has the DNA TGTGCCAGCAGCCAAGATCGGGCAGAATACGAGCAGTACTTC.

The chain couples TRBV16 to TRBJ2-3; perhaps TRBD1 as D (5 bases). V lost 2 bases and J lost 5, with 14 bases in between. From germline, CDR1 is KGHSY and CDR2 FQNENV. The CDR3 length is 15 residues. Here the CDR3 reads CASSQVVLRGDTQYF. Written as DNA, the CDR3 is TGTGCCAGCAGCCAAGTCGTCCTAAGGGGAGATACGCAGTATTTT.

The chain couples TRBV7-9 to TRBJ2-3; D might be TRBD1 (5 bases). The CDR3 is made up of 15 amino acids. The V and J ends lost 3 bases and 5 bases respectively, with 15 bases between them. In germline, CDR1 is SEHNR, CDR2 FQNEAQ (reference sequence). CDR3 region: CASSFQGSLIDTQYF. CDR3 bases: TGTGCCAGCAGCTTCCAGGGTTCGTTGATAGATACGCAGTATTTT.

The J gene is TRBJ1-2, the V gene TRBV30, with TRBD1 matching 8 bases. V lost 4 bases, J lost 4 bases, and 2 bases stayed unmatched. Germline V lookup: CDR1 GTSNPN, CDR2 SVGIG (reference sequence). The CDR3 extends over 12 amino acids. The CDR3 nucleotides read TGTGCCTGGACGGACAGGGCCTATGGCTACACCTTC. Translated: CAWTDRAYGYTF. Together with reference TRBV30 and TRBJ1-2, the CDR3 gives the full variable domain: SQTIHQWPATLVQPVGSPLSLECTVEGTSNPNLYWYRQAAGRGLQLLFYSVGIGQISSEVPQNLSASRPQDRQFILSSKKLLLSDSGFYLCAWTDRAYGYTFGSGTRLTVV.

A note on this clone: This specimen includes other DNA sequences encoding the same CDR3. The chain carries TRBV19 and TRBJ2-7, with unresolved D. CDR3 size: 14 residues. The germline V gene encodes CDR1 LNHDA and CDR2 SQIVND (reference sequence). The ends were cut back, 0 bases at V and 4 bases at J, with 10 bases in the middle. The CDR3 nucleotides are TGTGCCAGTAGTATAGATCTATCGGGTTACGAGCAGTACTTC. The encoded protein is CASSIDLSGYEQYF.